Presented here are 23 T cell receptor beta chains from one specimen sequenced in a study of blood T cell repertoires in COVID-19. Assay used: immunoSEQ multiplex PCR; TCRdb lists only in-frame clones, some missing. Altogether 110,000 or so clones are present, 60% to 85% being singletons, with the ten largest covering roughly 6%. The specimen was peripheral blood. The source is a man between 65 and 79 years old with acute or convalescent COVID-19.

V gene TRBV4-2 combines with J gene TRBJ2-7, with D possibly being TRBD1 (6 bases). V was clipped by 1 base and J by 5 bases, with 9 bases between them. The CDR3 length is 13 residues. Germline CDR1 is LGHNA and CDR2 is YNFKEQ. CDR3 DNA: TGTGCCAGCAGCCAAGGACAGGACCACGAGCAGTACTTC. Protein product: CASSQGQDHEQYF.

The genes are TRBV29-1 and TRBJ2-7, with unresolved D. Germline CDR1 SQVTM, CDR2 ANQGSEA. V lost 4 bases and J 2 bases, leaving 9 bases between the germline ends. The CDR3 loop spans 12 amino acids. This chain's CDR3 is CSVAPTPYEQYF. The CDR3 DNA follows: TGCAGCGTTGCCCCCACACCCTACGAGCAGTACTTC.

The J gene is TRBJ2-2, the V gene TRBV27; 7 positions match TRBD2. Germline V gene data show CDR1 as MNHEY and CDR2 as SMNVEV (reference sequence). The CDR3 sequence is 14 residues long. Losses at the gene ends were 2 bases for V and 6 bases for J; bases not matched to a gene: 3. In nucleotides, the CDR3 is TGTGCCAGCAGTTTACTGGCGGGAGCCGGGGAGCTGTTTTTT. Translating gives CASSLLAGAGELFF.

The V gene is TRBV5-1, the J gene TRBJ2-1; TRBD2 agrees at 12 bases. Germline V lookup: CDR1 SGHRS, CDR2 YFSETQ. The junction had 3 bases not matched to a gene; V was cut back by 0 bases and J by 8 bases. This CDR3 spans 15 amino acids. The CDR3 here is CASSLGGLAGHEQFF. CDR3 coding DNA: TGCGCCAGCAGCTTGGGCGGACTAGCGGGACATGAGCAGTTCTTC.

J is TRBJ2-1 and V is TRBV7-8; possible D gene TRBD1, 7 bases. Germline assignment: CDR1 SGHVS and CDR2 FQNEAQ. Trimming left V 6 bases short and J 1 base short, with 16 bases between. The CDR3 has 16 amino acids. The CDR3 nucleotides read TGTGCCAGCAGTCCCACGACAGGGAGGTCCTACAATGAGCAGTTCTTC. Amino acids: CASSPTTGRSYNEQFF.

This clone showed up just a few times. V gene TRBV7-9 combines with J gene TRBJ1-3; no firm D call. Germline lookup yields CDR1 SEHNR and CDR2 FQNEAQ (reference sequence). Trimming shortened V by 2 bases and J by 4 bases, and 9 bases separated the two germline ends. The length of the CDR3 is 14 residues. CDR3 bases: TGTGCCAGCAGCTTAAATGTGGGCGGAAACACCATATATTTT. It is translated as CASSLNVGGNTIYF.

This clone has more than one count but fewer than ten. This chain joins TRBV11-2 and TRBJ1-1; possible D gene TRBD1, 6 bases. This CDR3 comprises 14 residues. Trimming shortened V by 6 bases and J by 1 base, and 12 bases separated the two germline ends. Germline V gene data show CDR1 as SGHAT and CDR2 as FQNNGV. The CDR3 DNA is TGTGCCAGCAGACCGAGACAGGCGAACACTGAAGCTTTCTTT. It specifies CASRPRQANTEAFF.

The chain employs TRBV6-5 and TRBJ2-7, with D possibly TRBD1 on 6 matching bases. The CDR3 is made up of 15 amino acids. Trimming stripped 0 bases from V and 3 bases from J, with 12 bases between. The germline CDR1 and CDR2 sequences are MNHEY and SVGAGI. In DNA form, the CDR3 reads TGTGCCAGCAGTTACTCTACCGGGACAAACTACGAGCAGTACTTC. Translating it yields CASSYSTGTNYEQYF.

The chain employs TRBV24-1 and TRBJ1-3; D ambiguous. Germline V lookup: CDR1 KGHDR, CDR2 SFDVKD. Trimming cost V 1 base and J 4 bases, with 10 bases left between them. This CDR3 spans 15 amino acids. The CDR3 DNA sequence: TGTGCCACCAGTGATTTATTCCGGGGAGGAAACACCATATATTTT. It codes for CATSDLFRGGNTIYF.

The chain joins TRBV9 to TRBJ1-2, with D possibly being TRBD1 (6 bases). This CDR3 comprises 14 residues. Trimming pared 4 bases from V and 4 bases from J, leaving 14 bases between. Per the germline V gene, CDR1 is SGDLS and CDR2 is YYNGEE. The CDR3 region has the DNA TGTGCCAGCAGCCTTCAGGGGATCTCCTATGGCTACACCTTC. It yields the protein CASSLQGISYGYTF.

V is TRBV5-4 and J is TRBJ2-5, with 14 bases that match TRBD2. Germline V gene data show CDR1 as SGHNT and CDR2 as YYREEE (reference sequence). The V segment lost 4 bases and the J segment 2 bases; nucleotides outside the gene matches: 7. The CDR3 covers 17 residues. CDR3 in amino acids: CASSPGTSGGLQETQYF. As DNA, the CDR3 is TGTGCCAGCAGCCCCGGGACTAGCGGGGGACTACAAGAGACCCAGTACTTC.

The gene calls are TRBV29-1 and TRBJ2-1; 10 bases fit TRBD2. V gave up 5 bases and J gave up 6 bases; unmatched junction bases: 7. Germline CDR1 SQVTM, CDR2 ANQGSEA. This CDR3 contains 14 residues. The CDR3 loop reads CSVSRTSGFNEQFF. In nucleotides, the CDR3 is TGCAGCGTTTCTAGGACTAGCGGATTCAATGAGCAGTTCTTC.

This chain links TRBV2 with TRBJ2-3; D perhaps matches TRBD1 (6 bases). The V end lost 10 bases, the J end lost 4 bases, and 12 bases lay between the germline ends. Germline V gene sequence: CDR1 SNHLY, CDR2 FYNNEI. This CDR3 spans 12 amino acids. The CDR3 region has the DNA TGTGCCACCCGAAACAGGGCAGATACGCAGTATTTT. Its translation: CATRNRADTQYF.

The chain is built from TRBV6-5 and TRBJ2-3; TRBD1 matches at 9 bases. Losses at the gene ends were 5 bases for V and 6 bases for J; bases not matched to a gene: 9. The length of the CDR3 is 15 residues. Germline assignment: CDR1 MNHEY and CDR2 SVGAGI. CDR3 in amino acids: CASSNLAGTGDTQYF. DNA of the CDR3: TGTGCCAGCAGTAACCTCGCGGGGACAGGGGATACGCAGTATTTT.

This clone was counted between two and nine times. This chain joins TRBV7-9 and TRBJ1-2; D is possibly TRBD1 (5 bases). The CDR3 totals 12 residues. V was shortened by 5 bases and J by 14 bases, with 18 bases between the two germline ends. Germline values: CDR1 SEHNR, CDR2 FQNEAQ (reference sequence). The CDR3 is CASSIIGMGGTF. The DNA of the CDR3 is TGTGCCAGCAGCATTATCGGCATGGGGGGGACCTTC.

This sequence joins TRBV9 and TRBJ2-1; 7 bases align to TRBD2. Trimming took 2 bases from V and 4 from J; bases not matched to a gene: 6. The CDR3 is 15 amino acids. Germline CDR1 and CDR2: SGDLS and YYNGEE. This CDR3 is CASSVLVGGYNEQFF. CDR3 sequence (DNA): TGTGCCAGCAGCGTTTTGGTGGGGGGGTACAATGAGCAGTTCTTC.

The genes are TRBV27 and TRBJ2-7; TRBD2 is a possible D gene (5 bases). The germline gives CDR1 MNHEY, CDR2 SMNVEV (reference sequence). The CDR3 runs to 15 residues. Deletions cut 5 bases from V and 2 bases from J, with 16 bases between. The CDR3 nucleotides are TGTGCCAGCAGTCCTCTTCCCGGGAATGCCTACGAGCAGTACTTC. Translating it yields CASSPLPGNAYEQYF.

This clone appeared a few times. The genes are TRBV5-5 and TRBJ2-1; possibly TRBD2 for D (5 bases). The V end was cut by 0 bases, the J end by 5 bases, with 12 bases between. CDR1 is SGHKS, CDR2 YYEKEE, per germline (reference sequence). The CDR3 has 15 residues. The CDR3 region is CASSLAGRGNNEQFF. Here the CDR3 DNA reads TGTGCCAGCAGCTTGGCGGGGAGAGGAAACAATGAGCAGTTCTTC.

This chain connects TRBV3-1 (or the pseudogene TRBV3-2) to TRBJ2-1; 8 bases align to TRBD2. The CDR3 spans 16 residues. V trimming: 1 base; J trimming: 5 bases; junction bases outside the gene matches: 7. From germline, CDR1 is LGHDT and CDR2 YNNKEL (reference sequence). Here the CDR3 reads CASSQVASGSDNEQFF. DNA for the CDR3: TGTGCCAGCAGCCAAGTCGCTAGCGGGTCAGACAATGAGCAGTTCTTC.

The chain has TRBV7-3 and TRBJ2-2, with a tentative D call TRBD1 (5 bases). This CDR3 is built from 14 residues. With 5 bases removed from V and 0 bases from J, the gap between germline ends came to 7 bases. Germline V gene data show CDR1 as SGHTA and CDR2 as FQGTGA. Written as DNA, the CDR3 is TGTGCCAGCAGCCTGACAGCGAACACCGGGGAGCTGTTTTTT. Its protein is CASSLTANTGELFF.

As concerns this clone: Other DNA variants within this sample encode the same CDR3. The chain has TRBV30 and TRBJ1-1, with D possibly matching TRBD1 (6 bases). The CDR3 sequence is 11 residues long. The germline V gene has CDR1 GTSNPN and CDR2 SVGIG (reference sequence). Trimming cost V 2 bases and J 5 bases, with 6 bases left between them. CDR3 in amino acids: CAWSRGTEAFF. Here the CDR3 DNA reads TGTGCCTGGAGTAGGGGGACTGAAGCTTTCTTT. The whole variable domain, filled in from reference TRBV30 and TRBJ1-1, reads SQTIHQWPATLVQPVGSPLSLECTVEGTSNPNLYWYRQAAGRGLQLLFYSVGIGQISSEVPQNLSASRPQDRQFILSSKKLLLSDSGFYLCAWSRGTEAFFGQGTRLTVV.

The rearrangement joins TRBV4-3 to TRBJ2-2; TRBD2 agrees at 8 bases. Germline V CDR1 and CDR2: LGHNA, YSLEER. V shed 0 bases, J shed 7 bases, and the junction held 13 bases outside the gene matches. The CDR3 is 18 amino acids. CDR3 in amino acids: CASSQDPAGGAVIGELFF. CDR3 bases: TGCGCCAGCAGCCAAGATCCCGCCGGGGGGGCCGTGATCGGGGAGCTGTTTTTT.

J is TRBJ1-5 and V is TRBV18, with D tentatively TRBD1 (5 bases). CDR1 is KGHSH and CDR2 is LQKENI in the germline V gene. V was shortened by 0 bases and J by 4 bases, with 13 bases between the two germline ends. The CDR3 is made up of 16 amino acids. The DNA for the CDR3 is TGTGCCAGCTCACCACCGGACACAACAAGGAATCAGCCCCAGCATTTT. Translation gives CASSPPDTTRNQPQHF.